The 18 T cell receptor beta chains below come from one sample, sequenced in a study of shared clonotypes between healthy human individuals. Assay: immunoSEQ multiplex PCR; the TCRdb copy retains only in-frame clones and omits some. Of around 720,000 clones in the sample, 73% were seen once. Source material: memory CD4+ T cells sorted from blood. This sample's subset: CD45RA-negative fraction. All receptors derive from a woman between 25 and 40 years old in good health.

The chain links TRBV30 to TRBJ1-2, with TRBD1 matching 7 bases. CDR1 is GTSNPN, CDR2 SVGIG, per germline (reference sequence). The CDR3 covers 14 residues. V lost 1 base and J lost 4; bases outside the gene matches: 6. CDR3 region: CAWSEYRGSYGYTF. CDR3 in DNA: TGTGCCTGGAGTGAATACAGGGGCAGCTATGGCTACACCTTC.

This clone was counted ten times or more. The gene calls are TRBV5-5 and TRBJ1-5; D may be TRBD1 (6 bases). The ends were cut back, 2 bases at V and 1 base at J, with 7 bases in the middle. CDR3 size: 14 residues. Germline CDR1 is SGHKS and CDR2 is YYEKEE (reference sequence). CDR3: CASSLQGSNQPQHF. In DNA form, the CDR3 reads TGTGCCAGCAGCTTACAGGGAAGCAATCAGCCCCAGCATTTT.

The chain recombines TRBV28 with TRBJ2-3; TRBD2 aligns across 8 bases. The CDR3 is 16 amino acids. Losses at the gene ends were 3 bases for V and 6 bases for J; bases not matched to a gene: 11. CDR1 and CDR2 (germline): MDHEN, SYDVKM. The CDR3 DNA is TGTGCCAGCAGTTTCCCCCCGGGACTAGTAGATGATACGCAGTATTTT. The encoded protein is CASSFPPGLVDDTQYF.

This clone has a handful of counts. The chain is built from TRBV28 and TRBJ1-5; tentative D call: TRBD1 (5 bases). The CDR3 is made up of 15 amino acids. V was shortened by 6 bases and J by 1 base, with 13 bases between the two germline ends. The V gene's germline CDR1 is MDHEN and CDR2 SYDVKM. The CDR3 is CASRRSWGSNQPQHF. The CDR3 DNA sequence: TGTGCCAGCAGGCGGAGTTGGGGGAGCAATCAGCCCCAGCATTTT.

The V and J genes are TRBV11-2 and TRBJ2-5, with 8 bases that match TRBD2. The CDR3 sequence is 13 residues long. V shed 5 bases and J 9 bases; nucleotides not matched to a gene: 8. Germline lookup yields CDR1 SGHAT and CDR2 FQNNGV. CDR3 DNA: TGTGCCAGCAGCCCGGGACTAGAGACGCCCCAGTACTTC. Its translation is CASSPGLETPQYF.

The chain recombines TRBV7-9 with TRBJ1-1, with D possibly matching TRBD1 (6 bases). From germline, CDR1 is SEHNR and CDR2 FQNEAQ (reference sequence). CDR3 size: 14 residues. Trimming removed 5 bases at V and 1 base at J, with 11 bases between. The CDR3 spells CASSGMTGNTEAFF. The CDR3 nucleotides are TGTGCCAGCAGCGGGATGACAGGGAACACTGAAGCTTTCTTT.

The gene calls are TRBV4-2 and TRBJ2-2; TRBD1 matches at 7 bases. The V gene's germline CDR1 is LGHNA and CDR2 YNFKEQ. The length of the CDR3 is 17 residues. V trimming: 6 bases; J trimming: 4 bases; junction bases outside the gene matches: 14. DNA of the CDR3: TGTGCCAGCAGGGGTTACAGGGGACGGATAGGCACCGGGGAGCTGTTTTTT. This gives the protein CASRGYRGRIGTGELFF.

V gene TRBV29-1 combines with J gene TRBJ2-5, with 7 nucleotides matching TRBD1. The J call is in doubt because the DNA end fits TRBJ2-7 better. This CDR3 is 13 amino acids long. Germline CDR1 SQVTM, CDR2 ANQGSEA. This CDR3 is CSVEGDSSYEQYF. The CDR3 coding sequence is TGCAGCGTTGAGGGGGACAGTTCCTACGAGCAGTACTTC.

This clone came up a few times. The chain recombines TRBV7-8 with TRBJ1-4; D is unclear. Trimming cost V 2 bases and J 4 bases, with 8 bases left between them. The CDR3 covers 14 residues. Germline loops: CDR1 SGHVS, CDR2 FQNEAQ. The CDR3 spells CASSLTNLNEKLFF. The CDR3 region has the DNA TGTGCCAGCAGCTTAACGAACCTTAATGAAAAACTGTTTTTT.

Many counts were recorded for this clone. The chain links TRBV10-3 to TRBJ1-2; 10 nucleotides agree with TRBD1. The CDR3 extends over 15 amino acids. Germline assignment: CDR1 ENHRY and CDR2 SYGVKD. J gave up 5 bases and V 6 bases, and 9 bases lay outside the gene matches. The CDR3 protein is CAIRPGQGSSYGYTF. CDR3 nucleotides: TGTGCCATCAGACCGGGACAGGGGTCGAGTTATGGCTACACCTTC.

The chain joins TRBV19 to TRBJ2-7; D tentatively fits TRBD1 or TRBD2 (6 bases each). V lost 3 bases and J 3 bases, leaving 21 bases between the germline ends. Germline CDR1 and CDR2: LNHDA and SQIVND (reference sequence). CDR3 length: 17 residues. This CDR3 is CASSMGGLSGDFYEQYF. Here the CDR3 DNA reads TGTGCCAGTAGTATGGGGGGCCTTAGCGGTGATTTCTACGAGCAGTACTTC.

The genes are TRBV27 and TRBJ2-3; 7 bases fit TRBD2. Germline V gene lookup returns CDR1 MNHEY and CDR2 SMNVEV (reference sequence). The trim removed 6 bases at V and 3 bases at J, leaving 12 bases unmatched. This CDR3 is built from 16 residues. The CDR3 DNA is TGTGCCAGCAGCCCGGGGGGTTGGATAAGTACAGATACGCAGTATTTT. The encoded protein is CASSPGGWISTDTQYF.

This chain uses TRBV7-6 with TRBJ2-2, with 8 bases aligning to TRBD2. CDR3 length equals 16 residues. Germline loops: CDR1 SGHVS, CDR2 FNYEAQ. V lost 2 bases to trimming and J lost 4 bases; unmatched junction nucleotides: 6. The DNA for the CDR3 is TGTGCCAGCAGCTTAATGGCGGGAGGAACCACCGGGGAGCTGTTTTTT. Residues: CASSLMAGGTTGELFF.

This clone occurred a few times. The chain recombines TRBV6-6 with TRBJ1-2, with 7 bases fitting TRBD1. Trimming removed 4 bases from V and 9 bases from J; junction bases left unmatched: 11. Germline V gene lookup returns CDR1 MNHNY and CDR2 SVGAGI (reference sequence). The CDR3 consists of 14 residues. This chain's CDR3 is CASSSSDREGSYTF. CDR3 DNA: TGTGCCAGCAGTTCCAGCGACAGGGAAGGTAGCTACACCTTC.

The chain uses TRBV7-9 and TRBJ2-7; D might be TRBD2 (5 bases). Germline lookup yields CDR1 SEHNR and CDR2 FQNEAQ (reference sequence). This CDR3 spans 15 amino acids. Trimming pared 3 bases from V and 2 bases from J, leaving 14 bases between. For the CDR3, the DNA is TGTGCCAGCAGCTTCGGGCTAGCCCAAACCTACGAGCAGTACTTC. Translating gives CASSFGLAQTYEQYF.

The chain links TRBV19 to TRBJ1-5; perhaps TRBD1 as D (5 bases). This CDR3 is built from 12 residues. Germline V gene sequence: CDR1 LNHDA, CDR2 SQIVND (reference sequence). V lost 10 bases to trimming and J lost 6 bases, with 13 bases between them. CDR3 DNA: TGTGCCACTGATCAGGGTCTTCAGCCCCAGCATTTT. This sequence encodes CATDQGLQPQHF.

The J gene is TRBJ2-5, the V gene TRBV28, with D perhaps TRBD2 (5 bases). The germline V gene encodes CDR1 MDHEN and CDR2 SYDVKM. CDR3 length: 15 residues. Trimming removed 2 bases from V and 0 bases from J, with 10 bases in between. CDR3 in amino acids: CASSLGLADQETQYF. The CDR3 nucleotides read TGTGCCAGCAGTTTAGGCCTAGCAGACCAAGAGACCCAGTACTTC.

Details on this clone: The same CDR3 is also encoded by other DNA sequences in this sample. This sequence joins TRBV30 and TRBJ2-1; D unclear. The CDR3 has 14 amino acids. Trimming took 4 bases from V and 0 from J, leaving 10 bases between them. From germline, CDR1 is GTSNPN and CDR2 SVGIG (reference sequence). The CDR3 is CAWTAGLSYNEQFF. The CDR3 region has the DNA TGTGCCTGGACCGCAGGCCTCTCCTACAATGAGCAGTTCTTC.